A selection of T cell receptor beta chains follows, all from one sample in a study of technical replicates of blood from several donors. Libraries were prepared by immunoSEQ multiplex PCR; TCRdb keeps only in-frame clonotypes and omits some of them. The sample includes 70,000 to 95,000 clones, approximately 97% of them seen just once. Sequencing was done on a sample of T cells isolated from PBMCs. These receptors were obtained from a human donor in good health. Each CDR3 is given with its conserved first and last residue. Clone size, where shown, is once, few, many, or a class for clones that have expanded.

j_call,v_call,clone_size,cdr3_length,cdr3_aa
TRBJ2-7,TRBV4-1,NA,17,CASSQANLGTGGHEQYF
TRBJ2-7,TRBV7-6,NA,15,CASSRGTGSAYEQYF
TRBJ1-1,TRBV10-2,NA,13,CASSGSGKAEAFF
TRBJ1-1,TRBV12-5,NA,11,CASGLDREAFF
TRBJ2-7,TRBV9,NA,15,CASSSGTGGGYEQYF
TRBJ2-1,TRBV30,NA,15,CALAKGLAGKDEQFF
TRBJ1-1,TRBV28,once,15,CASSLSTRLVAEAFF
TRBJ1-1,TRBV7-6,NA,15,CASSYTGVGSTEAFF
TRBJ2-5,TRBV25-1,NA,14,CASSPEREQETQYF
TRBJ2-7,TRBV6-5,once,13,CASRTASDYEQYF
TRBJ2-7,TRBV4-1,once,17,CASSQDLLNLGAHEQYF
TRBJ2-3,TRBV4-3,NA,15,CASSQQGLVFDTQYF
TRBJ2-3,TRBV4-3,NA,22,CASSQDLGQGAAYWVPTDTQYF
TRBJ2-1,TRBV5-1,NA,13,CASSFDRGNEQFF
TRBJ2-2,TRBV9,NA,14,CASGSLLNTGELFF
TRBJ1-2,TRBV5-4,NA,15,CASSLLGQGSDGYTF
TRBJ1-2,TRBV4-3,NA,15,CASSQGSPFTYGYTF
TRBJ2-7,TRBV6-5,NA,13,CASSYSPGWEQYF
TRBJ1-2,TRBV5-8,NA,11,CASSPGDGYTF
TRBJ2-7,TRBV5-8,NA,16,CASSLGLAGGVHEQYF
TRBJ2-2,TRBV27,NA,13,CASKAQNTGELFF
TRBJ2-2,TRBV9,NA,15,CASSVGWRGTGELFF
TRBJ2-1,TRBV5-1,NA,15,CASRPSGPSYNEQFF
TRBJ1-3,TRBV15,NA,22,CATSRDPSDRVLLGFDGNTIYF
TRBJ2-1,TRBV9,NA,18,CASTQTPSAGFKMNEQFF
TRBJ1-3,TRBV4-2,NA,17,CASSPAFEQPSGNTIYF
TRBJ2-3,TRBV7-9,few,13,CASSLQGTDTQYF
TRBJ1-1,TRBV9,NA,15,CASSVNPTREAEAFF
TRBJ2-7,TRBV2,NA,10,CARGGHEQYF
TRBJ2-7,TRBV30,NA,13,CAWIPDRGYEQYF
TRBJ2-2,TRBV11-1,once,15,CASSLVTSAHGELFF
TRBJ2-1,TRBV7-2,NA,15,CASSLTGFSYNEQFF
TRBJ1-5,TRBV21-1,NA,18,CASSSGQGGRGNNQPQHF